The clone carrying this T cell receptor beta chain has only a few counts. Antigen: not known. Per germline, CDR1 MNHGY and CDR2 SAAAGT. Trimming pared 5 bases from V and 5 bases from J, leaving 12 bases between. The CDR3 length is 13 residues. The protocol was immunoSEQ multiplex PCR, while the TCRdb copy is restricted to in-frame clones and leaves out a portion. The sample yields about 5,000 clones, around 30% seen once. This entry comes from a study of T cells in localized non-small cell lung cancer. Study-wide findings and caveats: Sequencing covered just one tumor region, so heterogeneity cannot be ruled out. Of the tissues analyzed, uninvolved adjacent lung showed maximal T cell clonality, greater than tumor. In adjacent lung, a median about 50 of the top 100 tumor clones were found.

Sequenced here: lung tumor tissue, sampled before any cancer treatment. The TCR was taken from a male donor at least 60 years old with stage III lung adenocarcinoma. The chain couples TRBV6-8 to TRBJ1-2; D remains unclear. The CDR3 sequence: CASSARRPYGYTF. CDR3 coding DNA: TGTGCCAGCAGTGCCAGGCGACCGTATGGCTACACCTTC.